This is a list of T cell receptor beta chains from one sample in a study of T cell repertoires in cytomegalovirus infection. TCRdb re-derived calls from the reads in MiXCR, one entry per CDR3 protein. The table has hundreds of thousands of distinct CDR3 sequences, roughly a sixth seen once; the top ten hold 9.5% to 15%. The source material was PBMCs. These receptors all come from a human donor in good health (CMV status not recorded). Some clones in this sample may be carry-over from other donors' samples. CDR3s include the opening cysteine and the closing phenylalanine or tryptophan. Each record gives: D gene, V gene, J gene, clone size, CDR3 protein, CDR3 DNA. The D gene is left open where the match is weak. Clone size is stated in some rows and not others, as once, few, many or a class when expanded.

D gene: .; V gene: TRBV28; J gene: TRBJ1-6; clone size: many; CDR3 protein: CASRRLSGNSPLHF; CDR3 DNA: TGTGCCAGCCGCCGTCTGTCAGGGAATTCACCCCTCCACTTT
D gene: TRBD1; V gene: TRBV20-1; J gene: TRBJ1-5; clone size: .; CDR3 protein: CSVRVVLGQGAGQPQHF; CDR3 DNA: TGCAGTGTCAGAGTTGTGTTGGGACAGGGGGCAGGTCAGCCCCAGCATTTT
D gene: .; V gene: TRBV5-3; J gene: TRBJ1-1; clone size: few; CDR3 protein: CASSLTGGGPAEAFF; CDR3 DNA: TGTGCCAGCAGCTTGACCGGGGGGGGGCCCGCTGAAGCTTTCTTT
D gene: .; V gene: TRBV19; J gene: TRBJ2-2; clone size: many; CDR3 protein: CASSIDIGGTTNTGELFF; CDR3 DNA: TGTGCCAGTAGTATAGATATCGGGGGTACTACGAACACCGGGGAGCTGTTTTTT
D gene: .; V gene: TRBV12-3/TRBV12-4; J gene: TRBJ1-6; clone size: many; CDR3 protein: CASSLSSLTLSRPLHF; CDR3 DNA: TGTGCCAGCAGTTTATCCAGCCTTACCCTTTCGAGACCCCTCCACTTT
D gene: .; V gene: TRBV2; J gene: TRBJ1-1; clone size: .; CDR3 protein: CAAGPLAEAFF; CDR3 DNA: TGTGCCGCGGGACCACTCGCTGAAGCTTTCTTT
D gene: TRBD1; V gene: TRBV7-2; J gene: TRBJ1-4; clone size: many; CDR3 protein: CASSLWARGPTNEKLFF; CDR3 DNA: TGTGCCAGCAGCTTATGGGCCAGGGGGCCGACTAATGAAAAACTGTTTTTT
D gene: TRBD1; V gene: TRBV12-3/TRBV12-4; J gene: TRBJ2-1; clone size: .; CDR3 protein: CASNTPRDRWSNEQFF; CDR3 DNA: TGTGCCAGCAATACTCCCCGGGACAGATGGTCTAATGAGCAGTTCTTC
D gene: TRBD1; V gene: TRBV10-3; J gene: TRBJ1-1; clone size: many; CDR3 protein: CAISDLQGKTEAFF; CDR3 DNA: TGTGCCATCAGTGATTTACAGGGGAAAACTGAAGCTTTCTTT
D gene: .; V gene: TRBV7-2; J gene: TRBJ1-1; clone size: many; CDR3 protein: CASSLEWGEAFF; CDR3 DNA: TGTGCCAGCAGCTTGGAGTGGGGTGAAGCTTTCTTT
D gene: .; V gene: TRBV5-6; J gene: TRBJ2-7; clone size: .; CDR3 protein: CASSSPLEVYEQYF; CDR3 DNA: TGTGCCAGCAGCTCACCCCTTGAGGTCTACGAGCAGTACTTC
D gene: TRBD2; V gene: TRBV12-3/TRBV12-4; J gene: TRBJ2-7; clone size: many; CDR3 protein: CASSPHSREYEQYF; CDR3 DNA: TGTGCCAGCAGTCCCCACTCGCGGGAGTACGAGCAGTACTTC
D gene: TRBD1; V gene: TRBV7-2; J gene: TRBJ2-5; clone size: many; CDR3 protein: CASSPRGDRRYQETQYF; CDR3 DNA: TGTGCCAGCAGCCCTCGAGGGGACAGACGGTACCAAGAGACCCAGTACTTC
D gene: .; V gene: TRBV11-2; J gene: TRBJ2-1; clone size: many; CDR3 protein: CASSFRGDLYNEQFF; CDR3 DNA: TGTGCCAGCAGCTTTCGAGGGGACCTCTACAATGAGCAGTTCTTC
D gene: .; V gene: TRBV9; J gene: TRBJ1-5; clone size: .; CDR3 protein: CASSITDGGAQHF; CDR3 DNA: TGTGCCAGCAGCATTACGGACGGTGGAGCCCAGCATTTT
D gene: .; V gene: TRBV28; J gene: TRBJ1-2; clone size: .; CDR3 protein: CASSSRQDITF; CDR3 DNA: TGTGCCAGCAGTTCCAGACAGGACATCACCTTC
D gene: .; V gene: TRBV4-2; J gene: TRBJ2-7; clone size: .; CDR3 protein: CASSQDLGGSRRMGEQYF; CDR3 DNA: TGTGCCAGCAGCCAAGATCTTGGAGGTAGCAGGAGGATGGGGGAGCAGTACTTC
D gene: .; V gene: TRBV5-1; J gene: TRBJ2-1; clone size: few; CDR3 protein: CASSHLYGRNEQFF; CDR3 DNA: TGCGCCAGCAGCCACCTATATGGAAGGAATGAGCAGTTCTTC
D gene: .; V gene: TRBV20-1; J gene: TRBJ1-5; clone size: few; CDR3 protein: CSAKVRGNQPQHF; CDR3 DNA: TGCAGTGCTAAAGTCAGGGGAAATCAGCCCCAGCATTTT
D gene: .; V gene: TRBV7-9; J gene: TRBJ2-7; clone size: many; CDR3 protein: CASSPPTGDYEQYF; CDR3 DNA: TGTGCCAGCAGCCCACCCACGGGGGACTACGAGCAGTACTTC
D gene: .; V gene: TRBV7-9; J gene: TRBJ2-5; clone size: many; CDR3 protein: CASSPQGGRETQYF; CDR3 DNA: TGTGCCAGCAGCCCCCAGGGTGGTAGAGAGACCCAGTACTTC
D gene: .; V gene: TRBV5-1; J gene: TRBJ1-4; clone size: .; CDR3 protein: CASSLERREEKLFF; CDR3 DNA: TGCGCTAGCAGCTTAGAAAGGAGGGAAGAAAAACTGTTTTTT
D gene: .; V gene: TRBV19; J gene: TRBJ2-6; clone size: many; CDR3 protein: CASKGTAGANVLTF; CDR3 DNA: TGTGCCAGTAAGGGTACGGCTGGGGCCAACGTCCTGACTTTC
D gene: .; V gene: TRBV5-4; J gene: TRBJ2-5; clone size: few; CDR3 protein: CASSPPGRAGQETQYF; CDR3 DNA: TGTGCCAGCAGCCCTCCGGGCAGGGCCGGCCAAGAGACCCAGTACTTC
D gene: TRBD1; V gene: TRBV5-4; J gene: TRBJ1-1; clone size: .; CDR3 protein: CASSLYGTANTEAFF; CDR3 DNA: TGTGCCAGCAGCCTTTACGGGACAGCGAACACTGAAGCTTTCTTT
D gene: TRBD1; V gene: TRBV7-2; J gene: TRBJ1-4; clone size: .; CDR3 protein: CASSLMGQGHEKLFF; CDR3 DNA: TGTGCCAGCAGCCTAATGGGACAGGGCCATGAAAAACTGTTTTTT
D gene: .; V gene: TRBV7-9; J gene: TRBJ1-4; clone size: .; CDR3 protein: CASNERGTTNEKLFF; CDR3 DNA: TGTGCCAGCAATGAGCGGGGGACGACTAATGAAAAACTGTTTTTT
D gene: TRBD1; V gene: TRBV25-1; J gene: TRBJ1-4; clone size: few; CDR3 protein: CASRRQGDEKLFF; CDR3 DNA: TGTGCCAGCAGACGACAGGGGGATGAAAAACTGTTTTTT
D gene: TRBD2; V gene: TRBV20-1; J gene: TRBJ2-3; clone size: few; CDR3 protein: CSTRLAGGGDTQYF; CDR3 DNA: TGCAGTACGCGACTAGCGGGGGGAGGAGATACGCAGTATTTT
D gene: TRBD2; V gene: TRBV29-1; J gene: TRBJ2-1; clone size: .; CDR3 protein: CSGRRSGGANEQFF; CDR3 DNA: TGCAGCGGCCGTCGGAGCGGGGGGGCCAATGAGCAGTTCTTC
D gene: .; V gene: TRBV9; J gene: TRBJ2-3; clone size: .; CDR3 protein: CASSVDGSSTDTQYF; CDR3 DNA: TGTGCCAGCAGCGTAGATGGGAGTTCCACAGATACGCAGTATTTT
D gene: TRBD1; V gene: TRBV20-1; J gene: TRBJ2-7; clone size: few; CDR3 protein: CSASDAPGRGSHEQYF; CDR3 DNA: TGCAGTGCTAGTGATGCCCCAGGCAGGGGGTCCCACGAGCAGTACTTC
D gene: TRBD1; V gene: TRBV5-4; J gene: TRBJ2-1; clone size: many; CDR3 protein: CASSLGGEDRGNFF; CDR3 DNA: TGTGCCAGCAGCTTGGGGGGGGAGGACAGGGGGAATTTCTTC
D gene: .; V gene: TRBV7-2; J gene: TRBJ2-3; clone size: many; CDR3 protein: CASSSTLGTDTQYF; CDR3 DNA: TGTGCCAGCAGCTCGACACTGGGCACAGATACGCAGTATTTT
D gene: .; V gene: TRBV20-1; J gene: TRBJ1-5; clone size: .; CDR3 protein: CSASIAPRGGNQPQHF; CDR3 DNA: TGCAGTGCTAGTATCGCTCCCAGGGGCGGCAATCAGCCCCAGCATTTT
D gene: .; V gene: TRBV4-3; J gene: TRBJ1-1; clone size: few; CDR3 protein: CASSHKGQGNTEAFF; CDR3 DNA: TGCGCCAGCAGCCATAAGGGGCAGGGGAACACTGAAGCTTTCTTT
D gene: .; V gene: TRBV2; J gene: TRBJ2-3; clone size: .; CDR3 protein: CANLAGAGPDTQYF; CDR3 DNA: TGTGCCAACCTCGCGGGCGCCGGCCCAGATACGCAGTATTTT
D gene: TRBD1; V gene: TRBV7-2; J gene: TRBJ1-6; clone size: .; CDR3 protein: CASSSDRVQSPLHF; CDR3 DNA: TGTGCCAGCAGCTCAGACAGGGTCCAGTCACCCCTCCACTTT
D gene: .; V gene: TRBV20-1; J gene: TRBJ1-2; clone size: .; CDR3 protein: CSAPNPTGSNYGYTF; CDR3 DNA: TGCAGTGCCCCCAACCCGACAGGATCTAACTATGGCTACACCTTC
D gene: TRBD1; V gene: TRBV10-3; J gene: TRBJ2-5; clone size: .; CDR3 protein: CAIRSPDRDGTQYF; CDR3 DNA: TGTGCCATCAGATCACCGGACAGGGATGGGACCCAGTACTTC
D gene: .; V gene: TRBV29-1; J gene: TRBJ2-1; clone size: .; CDR3 protein: CSVDRGDEQFF; CDR3 DNA: TGCAGCGTTGATCGAGGGGATGAGCAGTTCTTC
D gene: .; V gene: TRBV7-6; J gene: TRBJ2-3; clone size: .; CDR3 protein: CASLRGGGYTDTQYF; CDR3 DNA: TGTGCCAGCTTACGTGGGGGAGGCTACACAGATACGCAGTATTTT
D gene: .; V gene: TRBV6-1; J gene: TRBJ1-1; clone size: few; CDR3 protein: CASVGYGHPMNTEAFF; CDR3 DNA: TGTGCCAGCGTAGGTTATGGGCATCCTATGAACACTGAAGCTTTCTTT
D gene: TRBD1; V gene: TRBV20-1; J gene: TRBJ2-7; clone size: .; CDR3 protein: CSAITGTDSYEQYF; CDR3 DNA: TGCAGTGCTATAACCGGGACAGACTCCTACGAGCAGTACTTC
D gene: .; V gene: TRBV29-1; J gene: TRBJ1-1; clone size: few; CDR3 protein: CSVEGLVKGTEAFF; CDR3 DNA: TGCAGCGTGGAAGGACTCGTAAAAGGGACTGAAGCTTTCTTT
D gene: .; V gene: TRBV12-3/TRBV12-4; J gene: TRBJ2-5; clone size: .; CDR3 protein: CASSRTDSFQETQYF; CDR3 DNA: TGTGCCAGCAGTCGAACGGACAGCTTCCAAGAGACCCAGTACTTC
D gene: .; V gene: TRBV28; J gene: TRBJ1-1; clone size: many; CDR3 protein: CASSLGGGMNTEAFF; CDR3 DNA: TGTGCCAGCAGTTTGGGGGGCGGAATGAACACTGAAGCTTTCTTT
D gene: TRBD1; V gene: TRBV7-9; J gene: TRBJ2-2; clone size: many; CDR3 protein: CAIDRGYTGELFF; CDR3 DNA: TGTGCCATCGACAGGGGATATACCGGGGAGCTGTTTTTT
D gene: .; V gene: TRBV7-4; J gene: TRBJ1-5; clone size: few; CDR3 protein: CASSFENTNQPQHF; CDR3 DNA: TGTGCCAGCAGCTTCGAAAACACCAATCAGCCCCAGCATTTT
D gene: .; V gene: TRBV19; J gene: TRBJ1-1; clone size: few; CDR3 protein: CASSIGVGSLNTEAFF; CDR3 DNA: TGTGCCAGTAGTATTGGGGTGGGCAGTCTGAACACTGAAGCTTTCTTT
D gene: .; V gene: TRBV3-1; J gene: TRBJ2-1; clone size: .; CDR3 protein: CASSQDGGTQYNEQFF; CDR3 DNA: TGTGCCAGCAGCCAAGACGGCGGGACACAGTACAATGAGCAGTTCTTC
D gene: .; V gene: TRBV6-5; J gene: TRBJ1-4; clone size: .; CDR3 protein: CASSYKRRNEKLFF; CDR3 DNA: TGTGCCAGCAGTTACAAAAGACGGAATGAAAAACTGTTTTTT